This TCR beta chain was documented in a study of cytomegalovirus exposure and HLA in healthy donors. At the level of the study: The study placed 70% to 90% of its approximately 360 genotyped donors in the Caucasian-associated ancestry cluster.

This clone has only a few counts. Its specificity is unknown. Both 60 Vbeta primers and 13 Jbeta primers went into the PCR. TCRdb's copy holds only in-frame clones and misses some; the assay was immunoSEQ multiplex PCR. Of around 150,000 clones in the sample, 75% to 85% were seen once. General study points: Later analysis demonstrated an association between a missense DCLRE1C variant and TCR beta V- and J-gene trimming. Investigators reported approximately 170 TCR beta chains as tied to cytomegalovirus.

Looked up from germline, CDR1 is MGHRA and CDR2 is YSYEKL. Trimming removed 0 bases at V and 1 base at J, with 17 bases between. This CDR3 has 18 residues. The sequence was collected from a male donor in good health and CMV-seropositive. The sequenced material came from PBMCs. The genes are TRBV4-1 and TRBJ2-3; TRBD2 might be the D (5 bases). CDR3 loop: CASSQDSLPARGTDTQYF. The CDR3 nucleotides are TGCGCCAGCAGCCAAGATTCCCTCCCAGCGAGGGGCACAGATACGCAGTATTTT.